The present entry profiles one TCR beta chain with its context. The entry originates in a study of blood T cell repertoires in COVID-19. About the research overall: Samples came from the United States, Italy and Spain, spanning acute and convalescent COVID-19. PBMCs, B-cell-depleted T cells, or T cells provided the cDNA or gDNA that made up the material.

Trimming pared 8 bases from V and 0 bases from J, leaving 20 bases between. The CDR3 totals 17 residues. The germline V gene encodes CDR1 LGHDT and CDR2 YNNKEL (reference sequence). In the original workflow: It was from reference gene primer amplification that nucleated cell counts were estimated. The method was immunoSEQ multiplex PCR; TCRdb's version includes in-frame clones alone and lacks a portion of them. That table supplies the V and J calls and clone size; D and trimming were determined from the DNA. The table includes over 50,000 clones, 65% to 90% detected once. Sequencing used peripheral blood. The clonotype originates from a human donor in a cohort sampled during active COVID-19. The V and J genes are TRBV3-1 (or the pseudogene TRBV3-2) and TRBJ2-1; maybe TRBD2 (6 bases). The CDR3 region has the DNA TGTGCCAGCCGGCCGGAGGCTAGCGCTAGCTCCTACAATGAGCAGTTCTTC. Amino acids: CASRPEASASSYNEQFF.